One sample yielded the 14 T cell receptor beta chains listed below, sequenced in a study of cytomegalovirus exposure and HLA in healthy donors. The study ran its PCR with 60 Vbeta and 13 Jbeta primers. The data were produced by immunoSEQ multiplex PCR, yet TCRdb's version contains in-frame clones alone and is incomplete. The sample consists of under 100,000 clones, about four fifths of them appearing once. The source material was PBMCs. Receptors were obtained from a human donor in good health.

The chain employs TRBV27 and TRBJ1-4; no firm D call. CDR3 length: 17 amino acids. Germline V gene data show CDR1 as MNHEY and CDR2 as SMNVEV (reference sequence). Trimming cost V 2 bases and J 0 bases, with 13 bases left between them. For the CDR3, the DNA is TGTGCCAGCAGTTTAACGAGGAATCTAGCAACTAATGAAAAACTGTTTTTT. As protein: CASSLTRNLATNEKLFF.

In this sample, this clone turned up a few times. This chain connects TRBV29-1 to TRBJ2-5; a possible D gene is TRBD1 (7 bases). CDR1 and CDR2 from the germline V gene are SQVTM and ANQGSEA. V shed 5 bases and J shed 7 bases, with 20 bases lying between them. The CDR3 extends over 14 amino acids. This CDR3 reads CSVKRSRGESTQYF. CDR3 DNA sequence: TGCAGCGTTAAACGGAGCAGGGGGGAATCGACCCAGTACTTC.

The rearrangement uses TRBV13 and TRBJ2-2; D is possibly TRBD1 (5 bases). V lost 5 bases and J lost 6, with 10 bases in between. The CDR3 has 13 residues. Germline V gene lookup returns CDR1 PRHDT and CDR2 FYEKMQ (reference sequence). The DNA of the CDR3 is TGTGCCAGCAGCATAAAGGGGTCCGGGGAGCTGTTTTTT. It encodes CASSIKGSGELFF. The full variable domain, with the rest looked up from reference TRBV13 and TRBJ2-2, is AAGVIQSPRHLIKEKRETATLKCYPIPRHDTVYWYQQGPGQDPQFLISFYEKMQSDKGSIPDRFSAQQFSDYHSELNMSSLELGDSALYFCASSIKGSGELFFGEGSRLTVL.

About this clone: The same CDR3 can be traced to other DNA sequences in this sample. The rearrangement uses TRBV7-2 and TRBJ1-3, with D tentatively TRBD1 (5 bases). The CDR3 contains 15 residues. The V gene lost 3 bases and the J gene lost 1 base, with 10 bases spanning the gap. Germline V gene data show CDR1 as SGHTA and CDR2 as FQGNSA. Written as DNA, the CDR3 is TGTGCCAGCAGCTTGGGCGGGGGATCTGGAAACACCATATATTTT. This gives the protein CASSLGGGSGNTIYF.

V gene TRBV30 combines with J gene TRBJ2-3; TRBD1 matches at 7 bases. V gave up 0 bases and J gave up 4 bases; unmatched junction bases: 4. Germline V gene sequence: CDR1 GTSNPN, CDR2 SVGIG (reference sequence). This CDR3 region has 14 residues. CDR3 amino acids: CAWSVLQGADTQYF. Here the CDR3 DNA reads TGTGCCTGGAGTGTACTGCAGGGGGCAGATACGCAGTATTTT.

The chain employs TRBV29-1 and TRBJ1-1; 8 bases are a match to TRBD1. The V and J ends lost 7 bases and 11 bases, in that order; junction bases with no gene match: 9. The germline V gene has CDR1 SQVTM and CDR2 ANQGSEA. This CDR3 is built from 11 residues. The CDR3 protein is CSGGTGAVAFF. As DNA, the CDR3 is TGCAGCGGGGGGACAGGTGCCGTTGCTTTCTTT.

The V and J genes are TRBV19 and TRBJ2-7; no definite D call. Trimming removed 5 bases from V and 4 bases from J, with 9 bases in between. Looked up from germline, CDR1 is LNHDA and CDR2 is SQIVND (reference sequence). The CDR3 length is 12 residues. CDR3 DNA sequence: TGTGCCAGTAGTTCGGAGACGTACGAGCAGTACTTC. Protein product: CASSSETYEQYF.

The chain joins TRBV7-9 to TRBJ2-1, with D unclear. The V gene's germline CDR1 is SEHNR and CDR2 FQNEAQ (reference sequence). The CDR3 is 12 residues long. V gave up 1 base and J gave up 10 bases, with 8 bases separating them. CDR3 sequence reads: CASSLGLGEQFF. In DNA form, the CDR3 reads TGTGCCAGCAGCTTAGGACTTGGGGAGCAGTTCTTC.

The sample holds a few counts of this clone. CDR3 loop: CASSLGQVSGNTIYF. As DNA, the CDR3 is TGTGCCAGCAGCCTCGGACAGGTCTCTGGAAACACCATATATTTT. This chain links TRBV6-6 with TRBJ1-3, with 7 bases aligning to TRBD1. This CDR3 region has 15 residues. V lost 6 bases and J lost 0; bases outside the gene matches: 5. Germline CDR1 and CDR2: MNHNY and SVGAGI (reference sequence).

This chain uses TRBV6-6 with TRBJ1-2; TRBD1 matches at 11 bases. The CDR3 totals 13 residues. The J segment lost 8 bases and the V segment lost 6 bases, leaving 5 bases of the junction unmatched. The germline CDR1 and CDR2 sequences are MNHNY and SVGAGI (reference sequence). The CDR3 DNA follows: TGTGCCAGCAGGGGACAGGGGGTCGGAGGCTACACCTTC. Translating it yields CASRGQGVGGYTF.

This clone was counted a few times. CDR3 loop: CASSGGGPEQYF. The CDR3 DNA is TGCGCCAGCAGTGGGGGGGGTCCCGAGCAGTACTTC. The V and J genes are TRBV4-1 and TRBJ2-7; 7 nucleotides align to TRBD2. The V gene's germline CDR1 is MGHRA and CDR2 YSYEKL. This CDR3 comprises 12 residues. After removal of 6 bases from V and 6 bases from J, the junction contained 5 bases not matched to a gene.

The chain joins TRBV10-1 to TRBJ2-1; tentative D call: TRBD1 (6 bases). The CDR3 has 13 residues. CDR1 and CDR2 (germline): WNHNN, SYGVQD (reference sequence). Trimming left V 0 bases short and J 8 bases short, with 8 bases between. CDR3 nucleotide sequence: TGCGCCAGCAGTGAGTCTGACAGGTATGAGCAGTTCTTC. This codes for CASSESDRYEQFF.

The gene calls are TRBV10-3 and TRBJ1-1; D not resolved. With 5 bases removed from V and 2 bases from J, the gap between germline ends came to 9 bases. The germline CDR1 and CDR2 sequences are ENHRY and SYGVKD. The CDR3 is 13 amino acids. The CDR3 here is CAISSGRNTEAFF. The CDR3 bases are TGTGCCATCAGTTCCGGGAGAAACACTGAAGCTTTCTTT.

This rearrangement joins TRBV2 to TRBJ1-5; 8 bases line up with TRBD1. Germline V lookup: CDR1 SNHLY, CDR2 FYNNEI. The V segment lost 8 bases and the J segment 6 bases; nucleotides outside the gene matches: 15. This CDR3 spans 16 amino acids. The CDR3 reads CASDPGQEYTAQPQHF. DNA for the CDR3: TGTGCCAGCGACCCGGGACAGGAATATACCGCTCAGCCCCAGCATTTT.